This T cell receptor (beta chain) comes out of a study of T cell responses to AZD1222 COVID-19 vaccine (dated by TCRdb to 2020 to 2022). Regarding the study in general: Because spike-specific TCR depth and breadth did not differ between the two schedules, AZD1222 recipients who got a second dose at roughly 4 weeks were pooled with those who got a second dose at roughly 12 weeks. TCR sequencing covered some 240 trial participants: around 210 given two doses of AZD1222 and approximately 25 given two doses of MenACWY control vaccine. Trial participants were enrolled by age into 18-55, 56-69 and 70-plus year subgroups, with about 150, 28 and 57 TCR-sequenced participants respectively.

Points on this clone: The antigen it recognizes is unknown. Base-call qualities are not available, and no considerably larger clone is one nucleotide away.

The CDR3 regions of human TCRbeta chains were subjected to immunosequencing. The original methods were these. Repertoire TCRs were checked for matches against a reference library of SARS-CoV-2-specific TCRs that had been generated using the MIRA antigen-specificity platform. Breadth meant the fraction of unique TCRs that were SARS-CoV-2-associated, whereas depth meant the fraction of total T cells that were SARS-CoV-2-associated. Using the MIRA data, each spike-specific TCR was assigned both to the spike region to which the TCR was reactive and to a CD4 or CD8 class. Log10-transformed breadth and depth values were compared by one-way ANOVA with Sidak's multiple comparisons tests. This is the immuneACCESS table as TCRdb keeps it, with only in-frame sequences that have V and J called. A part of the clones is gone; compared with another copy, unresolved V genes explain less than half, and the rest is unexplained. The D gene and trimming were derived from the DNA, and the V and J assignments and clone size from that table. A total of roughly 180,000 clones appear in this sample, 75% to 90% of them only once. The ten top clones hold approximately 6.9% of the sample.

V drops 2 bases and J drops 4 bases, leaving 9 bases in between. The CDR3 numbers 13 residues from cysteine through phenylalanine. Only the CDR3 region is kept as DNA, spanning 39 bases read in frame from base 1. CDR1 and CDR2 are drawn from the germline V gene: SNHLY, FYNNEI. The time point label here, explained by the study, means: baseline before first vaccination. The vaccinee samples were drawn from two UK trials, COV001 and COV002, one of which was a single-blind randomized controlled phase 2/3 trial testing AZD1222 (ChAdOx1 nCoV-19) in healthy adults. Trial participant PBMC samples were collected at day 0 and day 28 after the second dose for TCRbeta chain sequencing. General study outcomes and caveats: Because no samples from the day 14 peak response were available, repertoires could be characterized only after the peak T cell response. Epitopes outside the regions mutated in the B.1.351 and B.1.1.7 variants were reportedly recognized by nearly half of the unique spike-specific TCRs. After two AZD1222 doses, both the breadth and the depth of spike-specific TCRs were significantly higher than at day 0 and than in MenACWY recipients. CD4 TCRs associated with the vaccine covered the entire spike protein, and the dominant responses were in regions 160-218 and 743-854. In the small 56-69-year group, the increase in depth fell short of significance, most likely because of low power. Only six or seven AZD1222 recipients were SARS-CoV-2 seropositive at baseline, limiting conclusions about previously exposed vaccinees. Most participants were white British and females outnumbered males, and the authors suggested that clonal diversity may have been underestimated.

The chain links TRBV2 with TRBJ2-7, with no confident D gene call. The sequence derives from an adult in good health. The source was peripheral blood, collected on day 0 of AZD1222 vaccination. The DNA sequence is TGTGCCAGCAGTGAATCTTCCAGATACGAGCAGTACTTC. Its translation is CASSESSRYEQYF.